Described below is a single T cell receptor beta chain sequence and its context. Trimming removed 6 bases from V and 2 bases from J, with 10 bases in between. Germline CDR1 MDHEN, CDR2 SYDVKM. The CDR3 covers 14 residues. As processed by the authors: Reference gene primer amplification gave estimated nucleated cell counts. Libraries were prepared by immunoSEQ multiplex PCR; TCRdb keeps only in-frame clonotypes and omits some of them. That table is the source of V, J and clone size, and D and trimming were worked out from the DNA. The sample yields 120,000 to 150,000 clones, 88% seen once. These data originate in a study of blood T cell repertoires in COVID-19. About the study: The United States, Italy and Spain supplied acute and convalescent COVID-19 samples.

Across 20 to 25 US areas, participants ranged in age from roughly 18 to 89 years. Each participant's cohort was designated according to participant-reported clinical history. The chain couples TRBV28 to TRBJ1-4, with D uncertain. This TCR came from a woman aged 25 to 39 with acute COVID-19. The material sequenced was PBMCs or T cells enriched from blood (not recorded which). This chain's CDR3 is CASRSSGTNEKLFF. The CDR3 DNA follows: TGTGCCAGCAGGTCTTCGGGGACTAATGAAAAACTGTTTTTT.